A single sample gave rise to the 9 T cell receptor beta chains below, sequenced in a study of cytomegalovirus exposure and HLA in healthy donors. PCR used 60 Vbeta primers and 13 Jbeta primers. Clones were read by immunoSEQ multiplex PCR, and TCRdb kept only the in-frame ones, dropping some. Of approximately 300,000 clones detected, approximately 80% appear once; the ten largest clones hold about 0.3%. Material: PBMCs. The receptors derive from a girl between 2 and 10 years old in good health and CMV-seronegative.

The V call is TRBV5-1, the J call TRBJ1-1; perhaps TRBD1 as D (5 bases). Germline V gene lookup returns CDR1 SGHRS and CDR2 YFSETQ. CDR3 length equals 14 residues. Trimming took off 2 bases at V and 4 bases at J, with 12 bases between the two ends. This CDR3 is CASSFTGGGTEAFF. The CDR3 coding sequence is TGCGCCAGCAGCTTTACAGGCGGGGGCACTGAAGCTTTCTTT.

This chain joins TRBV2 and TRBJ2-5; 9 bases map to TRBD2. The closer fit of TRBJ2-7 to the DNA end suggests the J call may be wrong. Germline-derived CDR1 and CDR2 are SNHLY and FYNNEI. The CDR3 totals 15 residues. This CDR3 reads CASSVWASGTYEQYF. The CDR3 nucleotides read TGTGCCAGCAGTGTATGGGCTAGCGGGACCTACGAGCAGTACTTC.

CDR3: CASSLEGTGANAEAFF. CDR3 DNA sequence: TGCGCCAGCAGCTTGGAGGGGACAGGGGCCAATGCTGAAGCTTTCTTT. The chain joins TRBV5-1 to TRBJ1-1; 10 positions match TRBD1. This CDR3 has 16 residues. Germline assignment: CDR1 SGHRS and CDR2 YFSETQ. The trim removed 0 bases at V and 6 bases at J, leaving 8 bases unmatched.

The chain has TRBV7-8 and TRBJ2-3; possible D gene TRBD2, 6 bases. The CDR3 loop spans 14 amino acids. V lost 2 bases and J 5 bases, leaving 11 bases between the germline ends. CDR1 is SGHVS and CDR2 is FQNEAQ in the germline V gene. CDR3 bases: TGTGCCAGCAGCTTAAGGAGGGTTATAGATACGCAGTATTTT. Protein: CASSLRRVIDTQYF. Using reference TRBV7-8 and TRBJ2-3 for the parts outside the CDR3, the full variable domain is GAGVSQSPRYKVAKRGQDVALRCDPISGHVSLFWYQQALGQGPEFLTYFQNEAQLDKSGLPSDRFFAERPEGSVSTLKIQRTQQEDSAVYLCASSLRRVIDTQYFGPGTRLTVL.

As DNA, the CDR3 is TGTGCCAGCAGGGACAGTCCCGGCTCCGAGCAGTACTTC. It yields the protein CASRDSPGSEQYF. This sequence joins TRBV6-6 and TRBJ2-5; D may be TRBD1 (6 bases). Matching the DNA end better, TRBJ2-7 makes the J call doubtful. The CDR3 runs to 13 residues. Germline CDR1 and CDR2: MNHNY and SVGAGI (reference sequence).

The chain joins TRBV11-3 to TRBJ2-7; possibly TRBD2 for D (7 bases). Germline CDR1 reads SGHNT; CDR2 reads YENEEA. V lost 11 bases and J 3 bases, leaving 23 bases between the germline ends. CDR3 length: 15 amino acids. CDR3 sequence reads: CAGRSGGGGYYEQYF. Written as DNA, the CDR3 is TGTGCCGGCCGGTCGGGGGGCGGGGGCTACTACGAGCAGTACTTC.

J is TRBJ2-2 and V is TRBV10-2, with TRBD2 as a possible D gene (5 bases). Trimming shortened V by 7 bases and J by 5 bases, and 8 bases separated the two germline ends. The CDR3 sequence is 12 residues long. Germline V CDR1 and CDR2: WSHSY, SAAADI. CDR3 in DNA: TGCGCCAGCAATCGGGGTACCGGGGAGCTGTTTTTT. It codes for CASNRGTGELFF.

The CDR3 loop reads CASTYSHWQYF. The CDR3, as DNA: TGTGCCAGCACCTACAGTCACTGGCAGTACTTC. The V gene is TRBV2, the J gene TRBJ2-7; D call uncertain. In germline, CDR1 is SNHLY, CDR2 FYNNEI. The CDR3 is made up of 11 amino acids. The V and J ends lost 7 bases and 9 bases respectively, with 13 bases between them.

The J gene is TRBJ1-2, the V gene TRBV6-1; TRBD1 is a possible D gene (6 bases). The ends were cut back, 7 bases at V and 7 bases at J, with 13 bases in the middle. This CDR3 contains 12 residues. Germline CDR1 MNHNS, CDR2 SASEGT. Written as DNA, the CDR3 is TGTGCCAGCATGGCAGGGGACGGTGGCTACACCTTC. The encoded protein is CASMAGDGGYTF.